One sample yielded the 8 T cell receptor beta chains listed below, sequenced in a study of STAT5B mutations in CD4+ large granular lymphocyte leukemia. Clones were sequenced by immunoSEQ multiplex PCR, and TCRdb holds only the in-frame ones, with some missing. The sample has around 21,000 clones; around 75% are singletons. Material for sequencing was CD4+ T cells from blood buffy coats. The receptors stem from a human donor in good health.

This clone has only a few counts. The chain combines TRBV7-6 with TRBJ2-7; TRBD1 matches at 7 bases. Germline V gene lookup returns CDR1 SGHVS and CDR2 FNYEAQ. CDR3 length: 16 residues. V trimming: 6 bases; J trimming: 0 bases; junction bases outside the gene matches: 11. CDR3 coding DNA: TGTGCCAGCAGTTTGTGGTCCCGGGACAGCTCCTACGAGCAGTACTTC. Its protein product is CASSLWSRDSSYEQYF.

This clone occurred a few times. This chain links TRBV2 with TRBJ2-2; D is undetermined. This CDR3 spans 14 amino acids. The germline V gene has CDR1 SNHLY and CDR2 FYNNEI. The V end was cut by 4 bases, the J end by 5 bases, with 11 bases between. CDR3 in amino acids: CASSAESLTGELFF. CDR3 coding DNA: TGTGCCAGCAGTGCCGAATCCCTTACCGGGGAGCTGTTTTTT.

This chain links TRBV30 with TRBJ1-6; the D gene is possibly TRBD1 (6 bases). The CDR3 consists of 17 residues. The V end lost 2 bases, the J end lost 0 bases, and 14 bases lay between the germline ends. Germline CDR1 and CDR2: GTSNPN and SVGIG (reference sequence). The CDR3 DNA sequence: TGTGCCTGGAGTCGGAGGACAGAGAGCTCCTATAATTCACCCCTCCACTTT. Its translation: CAWSRRTESSYNSPLHF.

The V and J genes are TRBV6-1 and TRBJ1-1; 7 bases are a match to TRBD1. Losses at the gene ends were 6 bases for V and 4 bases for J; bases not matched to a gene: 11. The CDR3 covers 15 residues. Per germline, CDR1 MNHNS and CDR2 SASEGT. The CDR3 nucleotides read TGTGCCAGCAGGGTCCAATCCGGGACAGTCACTGAAGCTTTCTTT. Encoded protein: CASRVQSGTVTEAFF.

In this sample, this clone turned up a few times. The CDR3 sequence: CASSLVDRGSTGELFF. The CDR3 DNA reads as TGTGCCAGCAGCTTAGTCGATCGGGGCAGCACCGGGGAGCTGTTTTTT. The chain has TRBV7-6 and TRBJ2-2; the D gene could be TRBD1 or TRBD2 (5 bases each). This CDR3 has 16 amino acids. The V gene lost 1 base and the J gene lost 4 bases, with 13 bases spanning the gap. CDR1 and CDR2 from the germline V gene are SGHVS and FNYEAQ. The full variable domain, its missing parts supplied by reference TRBV7-6 and TRBJ2-2, is GAGVSQSPRYKVTKRGQDVALRCDPISGHVSLYWYRQALGQGPEFLTYFNYEAQQDKSGLPNDRFSAERPEGSISTLTIQRTEQRDSAMYRCASSLVDRGSTGELFFGEGSRLTVL.

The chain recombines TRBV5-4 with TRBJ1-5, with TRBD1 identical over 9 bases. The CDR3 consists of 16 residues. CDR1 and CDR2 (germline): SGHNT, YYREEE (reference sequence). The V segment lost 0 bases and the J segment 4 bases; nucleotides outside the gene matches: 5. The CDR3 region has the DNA TGTGCCAGCAGCTTGGGGGGGACAGGGCAAAATCAGCCCCAGCATTTT. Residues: CASSLGGTGQNQPQHF.

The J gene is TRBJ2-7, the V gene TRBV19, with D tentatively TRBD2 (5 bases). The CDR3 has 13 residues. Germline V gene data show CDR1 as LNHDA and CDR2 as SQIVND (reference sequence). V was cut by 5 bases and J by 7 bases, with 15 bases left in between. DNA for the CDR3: TGTGCCAGTAGTTCGGGCCTGTCGGGGGAGCAGTACTTC. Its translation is CASSSGLSGEQYF. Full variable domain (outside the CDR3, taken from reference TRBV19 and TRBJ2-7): DGGITQSPKYLFRKEGQNVTLSCEQNLNHDAMYWYRQDPGQGLRLIYYSQIVNDFQKGDIAEGYSVSREKKESFPLTVTSAQKNPTAFYLCASSSGLSGEQYFGPGTRLTVT.

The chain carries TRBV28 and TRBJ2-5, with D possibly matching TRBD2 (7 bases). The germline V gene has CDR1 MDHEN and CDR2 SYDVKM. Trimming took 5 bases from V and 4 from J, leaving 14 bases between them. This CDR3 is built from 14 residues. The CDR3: CASSAGDILETQYF. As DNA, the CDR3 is TGTGCCAGCAGTGCGGGGGACATCTTAGAGACCCAGTACTTC.